The rows below give T cell receptor beta chains drawn from one sample of a study of OX40 agonist ivuxolimab in advanced cancers. Sequencing used immunoSEQ multiplex PCR; TCRdb keeps in-frame clones, though not all of them. The sample carries 85,000 to 90,000 clones, 92% recorded once. The sequenced sample was CD4+ or CD8+ T cells sorted from blood, obtained in a trial of the OX40 agonist ivuxolimab. The receptor set was obtained from an adult with an advanced solid tumor such as melanoma, head and neck, liver or kidney cancer. The CDR3 runs from the conserved cysteine through the conserved F or W. The order of the fields is J gene, V gene, CDR3 protein.

>TRBJ1-1|TRBV19
CASSIGTYTEAFF
>TRBJ1-1|TRBV19
CASYRRGLNTEAFF
>TRBJ1-6|TRBV5-6
CASSFDDSGNSPLHF
>TRBJ2-7|TRBV6-5
CASKYSGVSYEQYF
>TRBJ2-3|TRBV6-5
CASRWDSGADTQYF
>TRBJ2-2|TRBV9
CASSVGWGLDGELFF
>TRBJ1-3|TRBV6-5
CASSYSRVGANTIYF
>TRBJ2-7|TRBV12-5
CASGPSYEQYF
>TRBJ2-7|TRBV30
CAWRGHSYEQYF
>TRBJ2-3|TRBV18
CASSRTTNTDTQYF
>TRBJ1-1|TRBV19
CASSPMGGNTEAFF
>TRBJ1-5|TRBV5-8
CASSPRWTNQPQHF
>TRBJ1-1|TRBV10-3
CAISEGRLVGGDTEAFF
>TRBJ2-1|TRBV5-4
CASSLAGASGRHEQFF
>TRBJ2-3|TRBV21-1
CASSKELAGPTDTQYF
>TRBJ1-5|TRBV18
CASSPTGGITNQPQHF
>TRBJ1-1|TRBV7-3
CASGPSGGLASEAFF
>TRBJ2-2|TRBV7-8
CASSYRLAGGTGELFF
>TRBJ2-2|TRBV9
CASSPRVTGELFF
>TRBJ1-5|TRBV6-5
CASSYRQTLSNQPQHF
>TRBJ2-4|TRBV7-9
CASSAGGYGSLAKNIQYF
>TRBJ2-7|TRBV28
CASSLFRLASAYEQYF
>TRBJ2-4|TRBV18
CASSIGTGKNIQYF
>TRBJ2-1|TRBV19
CASRDASTPDEQFF
>TRBJ2-2|TRBV15
CATSRDLGGPGTGELFF
>TRBJ1-3|TRBV5-1
CASSLEHSGNTIYF
>TRBJ1-4|TRBV18
CASSPDQGTLPNEKLFF
>TRBJ2-7|TRBV2
CASRPLEYEQYF
>TRBJ2-1|TRBV2
CASSGEAGGNNEQFF
>TRBJ2-7|TRBV18
CASSPRTSGSYEQYF
>TRBJ1-4|TRBV19
CASSISDNGEKLFF
>TRBJ2-1|TRBV19
CASSPRTSGRFDAYNEQFF